The clone carrying this TCR beta chain was counted ten times or more. The V and J ends lost 6 bases and 4 bases respectively, with 18 bases between them. The CDR3 consists of 16 residues. The germline V gene encodes CDR1 MNHEY and CDR2 SVGAGI. The sample comes from a study of T cells after yellow fever vaccination. TCRdb recomputed calls from the 5' RACE reads with MiXCR, one row per CDR3 protein. Counted here are about 310,000 distinct CDR3 sequences, more than 3% occurring once; the ten biggest clones make up 23%. This specimen was PBMCs, taken on the day of the yellow fever booster vaccination. The origin of this receptor is a man aged 18 to 30 who received the YFV17D yellow fever vaccine. The chain uses TRBV6-5 and TRBJ2-2; D is uncertain. The CDR3 region has the DNA TGTGCCAGCAGCCTAAGCCCCCATGGGCTCACCGGGGAGCTGTTTTTT. Its protein is CASSLSPHGLTGELFF.